This TCR beta chain was observed in a study of blood T cell repertoires in COVID-19. About the research overall: Acute and convalescent COVID-19 specimens originated in the United States, Italy and Spain. PBMCs, B-cell-depleted T cells, or T cells were the source of the cDNA or gDNA that made up the material.

Per the study methods: From reference gene primer amplification, estimates of nucleated cell counts were derived. Sequencing used immunoSEQ multiplex PCR; TCRdb keeps in-frame clones, though not all of them. V and J calls and clone size are given by that table; D and trimming were obtained from the DNA. The repertoire holds under 15,000 clones, with about 88% as singletons. Sequenced sample: peripheral blood. The sequence was obtained from a human donor in a cohort sampled during active COVID-19.

CDR3 sequence (DNA): TGCGCCAGCAGCTTGGAAGGACAGTGGGATTCACCCCTCCACTTT. Its translation is CASSLEGQWDSPLHF. V and J are TRBV5-1 and TRBJ1-6; D is perhaps TRBD1 (6 bases). V dropped 0 bases and J dropped 8 bases, with 12 bases sitting between them. CDR1 is SGHRS, CDR2 YFSETQ, per germline. The CDR3 has 15 residues.